The 5 T cell receptor beta chains in this list originate from one sample, sequenced in a study of blood T cell repertoires in COVID-19. TCRdb keeps only in-frame clones here, not all; method: immunoSEQ multiplex PCR. The table records fewer than 65,000 clones, approximately 91% of them present only once. The sequenced sample was peripheral blood. The receptors here all came from a man over 45 with acute or convalescent COVID-19.

The chain combines TRBV18 with TRBJ1-4, with unresolved D. Germline CDR1 KGHSH, CDR2 LQKENI. V lost 2 bases and J 8 bases, leaving 9 bases between the germline ends. This CDR3 is 13 amino acids long. CDR3 sequence reads: CASSPTGWEKLFF. The DNA for the CDR3 is TGTGCCAGCTCACCAACTGGTTGGGAAAAACTGTTTTTT.

V usage is TRBV10-3 and J usage is TRBJ2-7; 11 nucleotides line up with TRBD2. Trimming at V came to 8 bases and at J to 3 bases, leaving 3 bases not matched to a gene. From germline, CDR1 is ENHRY and CDR2 SYGVKD. CDR3 length: 13 residues. As DNA, the CDR3 is TGTGCCATCGGGGGGACTAGCGGCTACGAGCAGTACTTC. Protein product: CAIGGTSGYEQYF.

The chain employs TRBV5-1 and TRBJ2-3; unclear D gene. The CDR3 totals 14 residues. Germline assignment: CDR1 SGHRS and CDR2 YFSETQ. V dropped 0 bases and J dropped 0 bases, with 5 bases sitting between them. The CDR3 reads CASSLVESTDTQYF. The CDR3 nucleotides are TGCGCCAGCAGCTTGGTAGAGAGCACAGATACGCAGTATTTT.

The chain uses TRBV4-3 and TRBJ1-6; TRBD1 matches at 7 bases. The CDR3 sequence is 16 residues long. Looked up from germline, CDR1 is LGHNA and CDR2 is YSLEER. V was pared by 0 bases and J by 9 bases, with 8 bases of the junction left unmatched. CDR3 DNA sequence: TGCGCCAGCAGCCAAGATAGAGGGGGCTCGGGTTCACCCCTCCACTTT. Protein sequence: CASSQDRGGSGSPLHF.

CDR3 sequence reads: CASSSASGTGDGGYTF. The CDR3 DNA is TGTGCCAGTAGCTCAGCCTCCGGGACAGGGGACGGTGGCTACACCTTC. The chain combines TRBV19 with TRBJ1-2, with 10 nucleotides matching TRBD1. V dropped 6 bases and J dropped 7; count of bases not matched to a gene: 14. Germline V gene data show CDR1 as LNHDA and CDR2 as SQIVND (reference sequence). The CDR3 spans 16 residues.